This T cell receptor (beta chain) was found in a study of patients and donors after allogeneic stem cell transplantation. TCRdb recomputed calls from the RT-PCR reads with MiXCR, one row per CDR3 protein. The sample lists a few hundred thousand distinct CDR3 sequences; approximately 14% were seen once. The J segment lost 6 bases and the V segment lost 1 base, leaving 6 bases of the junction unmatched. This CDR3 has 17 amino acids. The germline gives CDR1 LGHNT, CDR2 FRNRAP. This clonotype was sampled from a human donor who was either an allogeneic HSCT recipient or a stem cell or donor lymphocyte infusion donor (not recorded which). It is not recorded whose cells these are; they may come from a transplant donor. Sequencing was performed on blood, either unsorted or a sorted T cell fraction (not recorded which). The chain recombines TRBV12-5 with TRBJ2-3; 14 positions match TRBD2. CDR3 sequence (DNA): TGTGCTAGTGGTTTGGCTTCCGGGACTAGCGGGAGTGATACGCAGTATTTT. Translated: CASGLASGTSGSDTQYF.